This T cell receptor (beta chain) was captured in a study of blood T cell repertoires in COVID-19. Study-wide background: PBMCs, B-cell-depleted T cells, or T cells provided the cDNA or gDNA that made up the material.

Assay: immunoSEQ multiplex PCR; the TCRdb copy retains only in-frame clones and omits some. This table holds 150,000 to 200,000 clones, about 87% found once. CDR3 length: 16 residues. Germline CDR1 is SGHNT and CDR2 is YYREEE (reference sequence). V gave up 0 bases and J gave up 1 base, with 12 bases separating them. This chain joins TRBV5-4 and TRBJ2-3, with D perhaps matching TRBD2 (7 bases). The origin of this receptor is a woman between 25 and 40 years old with acute or convalescent COVID-19. Material for sequencing was peripheral blood. The CDR3 DNA reads TGTGCCAGCAGCTTGGGGGGGCTAGCGGGCACAGATACGCAGTATTTT. Residues: CASSLGGLAGTDTQYF.